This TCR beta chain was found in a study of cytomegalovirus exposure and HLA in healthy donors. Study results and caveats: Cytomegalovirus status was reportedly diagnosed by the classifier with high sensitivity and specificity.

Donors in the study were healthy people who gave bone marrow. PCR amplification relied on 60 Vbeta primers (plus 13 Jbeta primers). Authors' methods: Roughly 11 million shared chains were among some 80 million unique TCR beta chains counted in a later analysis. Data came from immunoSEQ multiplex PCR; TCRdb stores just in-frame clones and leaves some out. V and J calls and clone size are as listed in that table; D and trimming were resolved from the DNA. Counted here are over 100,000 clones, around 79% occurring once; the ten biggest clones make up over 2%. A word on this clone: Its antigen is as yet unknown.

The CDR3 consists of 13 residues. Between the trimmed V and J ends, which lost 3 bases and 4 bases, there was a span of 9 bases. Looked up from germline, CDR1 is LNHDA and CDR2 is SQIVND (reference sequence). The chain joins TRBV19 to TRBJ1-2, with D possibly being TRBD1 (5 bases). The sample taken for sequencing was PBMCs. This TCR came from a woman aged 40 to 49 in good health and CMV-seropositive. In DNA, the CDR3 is TGTGCCAGTAGTATCGACAGCTTCTATGGCTACACCTTC. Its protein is CASSIDSFYGYTF.